This TCR beta chain was sequenced in a study of blood T cell repertoires in COVID-19. Across the whole study: Samples taken during acute and convalescent COVID-19 were collected in the United States, Italy and Spain. Sources were T cells, B-cell-depleted T cells, or PBMCs; the material itself was cDNA or gDNA.

This CDR3 has 18 residues. Germline V gives CDR1 SGDLS, CDR2 YYNGEE. Trimming left V 0 bases short and J 2 bases short, with 19 bases between. Original processing methods: For nucleated cells, counts were estimated from reference gene primer amplification. Profiling relied on immunoSEQ multiplex PCR, and the TCRdb table lists in-frame clones only, not all of them. V and J calls and clone size are given by that table; D and trimming were obtained from the DNA. Of about 270,000 clones in the sample, about nine tenths were seen once. The receptor's source is a man aged 50-59 years with acute or convalescent COVID-19. The V gene is TRBV9, the J gene TRBJ2-3; tentative D call: TRBD1 (7 bases). The sample comprised peripheral blood. The DNA of the CDR3 is TGTGCCAGCAGCGTAGTCCCCTGGAGGGGGCAAGACACAGATACGCAGTATTTT. Translated, it gives CASSVVPWRGQDTDTQYF.